The 32 T cell receptor beta chains below come from one sample, sequenced in a study of blood T cell repertoires in COVID-19. The repertoire was sequenced with immunoSEQ multiplex PCR; TCRdb's copy has only in-frame clones and lacks some. The sample lists 110,000 or so clones, 60% to 85% occurring once. Sequencing used peripheral blood. The receptors derive from a man between 70 and 80 years old with acute or convalescent COVID-19.

V and J are TRBV5-1 and TRBJ2-1; the match to TRBD2 covers 8 bases. Trimming took 1 base from V and 10 from J; bases not matched to a gene: 7. The CDR3 is 14 amino acids. Germline V gives CDR1 SGHRS, CDR2 YFSETQ. The CDR3 region is CASSLSSGYEEQFF. The CDR3 coding sequence is TGCGCCAGCAGCTTGTCTAGCGGGTATGAGGAGCAGTTCTTC.

The table lists this clone with a few counts. The chain combines TRBV5-1 with TRBJ2-2; 10 bases align to TRBD2. The V gene end was trimmed by 1 base and the J gene end by 5 bases; junction bases not matched to a gene: 5. This CDR3 contains 16 residues. Germline lookup yields CDR1 SGHRS and CDR2 YFSETQ. CDR3 coding DNA: TGCGCCAGCAGCTTGCGGACTAGCGGAGATACCGGGGAGCTGTTTTTT. This gives the protein CASSLRTSGDTGELFF.

J is TRBJ2-5 and V is TRBV5-1, with a weak D call TRBD1 (8 bases). This CDR3 has 15 amino acids. Germline CDR1 is SGHRS and CDR2 is YFSETQ. The V gene lost 6 bases and the J gene lost 6 bases, with 21 bases spanning the gap. CDR3 sequence (DNA): TGCGCCAGCACCCGGGGGGACGGACAGGGACAGACCCAGTACTTC. Protein: CASTRGDGQGQTQYF.

The rearrangement links TRBV3-1 (or the pseudogene TRBV3-2) to TRBJ2-1; TRBD1 is a possible D gene (5 bases). Germline loops: CDR1 LGHDT, CDR2 YNNKEL (reference sequence). V was cut by 1 base and J by 9 bases, with 10 bases left in between. CDR3 length: 13 amino acids. The CDR3 here is CASSQGRQFEQFF. Written as DNA, the CDR3 is TGTGCCAGCAGCCAAGGACGACAGTTTGAGCAGTTCTTC.

The chain links TRBV9 to TRBJ2-3; D perhaps matches TRBD1 (6 bases). Trimming cost V 4 bases and J 0 bases, with 15 bases left between them. Germline CDR1 and CDR2: SGDLS and YYNGEE. This CDR3 region has 16 residues. The CDR3 nucleotides read TGTGCCAGCAGCACCCCCCGGGACACAAGCACAGATACGCAGTATTTT. Translated: CASSTPRDTSTDTQYF.

The chain combines TRBV5-1 with TRBJ1-1; 7 nucleotides agree with TRBD1. Germline CDR1 SGHRS, CDR2 YFSETQ. V dropped 1 base and J dropped 1; count of bases not matched to a gene: 4. This CDR3 is 15 amino acids long. CDR3 sequence reads: CASSLPGTANTEAFF. In DNA form, the CDR3 reads TGCGCCAGCAGCTTGCCTGGGACAGCGAACACTGAAGCTTTCTTT.

This clone was counted a single time. The chain links TRBV19 to TRBJ1-5; the match to TRBD1 covers 9 bases. The CDR3 spans 17 residues. Trimming cost V 7 bases and J 0 bases; bases outside gene matches: 10. Looked up from germline, CDR1 is LNHDA and CDR2 is SQIVND (reference sequence). The CDR3 sequence: CASNGDRAFTSNQPQHF. The CDR3 nucleotides are TGTGCCAGTAATGGGGACAGGGCTTTTACTAGCAATCAGCCCCAGCATTTT.

V and J are TRBV28 and TRBJ1-1, with D perhaps TRBD1 (5 bases). Trimming stripped 3 bases from V and 4 bases from J, with 12 bases between. Germline loops: CDR1 MDHEN, CDR2 SYDVKM. The CDR3 covers 14 residues. CDR3 loop: CASSLPRVGTEAFF. CDR3 nucleotides: TGTGCCAGCAGTTTGCCCAGGGTGGGCACTGAAGCTTTCTTT.

This chain connects TRBV3-1 (or the pseudogene TRBV3-2) to TRBJ1-1; the D gene is possibly TRBD1 (5 bases). Between the trimmed V and J ends, which lost 6 bases and 1 base, there was a span of 9 bases. The germline V gene has CDR1 LGHDT and CDR2 YNNKEL (reference sequence). The CDR3 extends over 13 amino acids. CDR3 in amino acids: CASRGPENTEAFF. The CDR3 DNA is TGTGCCAGCAGGGGGCCTGAGAACACTGAAGCTTTCTTT.

The V and J genes are TRBV5-1 and TRBJ2-2, with 9 bases that match TRBD2. CDR1 is SGHRS and CDR2 is YFSETQ in the germline V gene. The CDR3 consists of 16 residues. Trimming removed 3 bases from V and 0 bases from J; junction bases left unmatched: 3. The CDR3 DNA is TGCGCCAGCAGCTCAGCGGGAGGATCGAACACCGGGGAGCTGTTTTTT. Its protein product is CASSSAGGSNTGELFF.

The rearrangement joins TRBV28 to TRBJ2-6; 9 nucleotides match TRBD1. CDR1 is MDHEN and CDR2 is SYDVKM in the germline V gene. V was clipped by 3 bases and J by 7 bases; unmatched bases: 4. This CDR3 spans 15 amino acids. DNA for the CDR3: TGTGCCAGCAGTTTGGCGGGACAGGGTGCCAACGTCCTGACTTTC. It specifies CASSLAGQGANVLTF.

The V and J genes are TRBV2 and TRBJ1-2, with 8 bases identical to TRBD1. The CDR3 length is 13 residues. J lost 4 bases, V lost 6 bases, and 4 bases had no gene match. Germline V gene lookup returns CDR1 SNHLY and CDR2 FYNNEI. In DNA, the CDR3 is TGTGCCAGCAGGGACAGGGTAGCCTATGGCTACACCTTC. This codes for CASRDRVAYGYTF. The full variable domain, completed using reference TRBV2 and TRBJ1-2, is EPEVTQTPSHQVTQMGQEVILRCVPISNHLYFYWYRQILGQKVEFLVSFYNNEISEKSEIFDDQFSVERPDGSNFTLKIRSTKLEDSAMYFCASRDRVAYGYTFGSGTRLTVV.

This clone turned up a few times. V gene TRBV30 combines with J gene TRBJ2-1, with D possibly TRBD1 on 5 matching bases. CDR1 and CDR2 from the germline V gene are GTSNPN and SVGIG (reference sequence). The V and J ends lost 4 bases and 7 bases respectively, with 14 bases between them. The CDR3 sequence is 13 residues long. This chain's CDR3 is CAWIKARGNEQFF. CDR3 in DNA: TGTGCCTGGATAAAGGCTAGGGGAAATGAGCAGTTCTTC. Using reference TRBV30 and TRBJ2-1 for the parts outside the CDR3, the full variable domain is SQTIHQWPATLVQPVGSPLSLECTVEGTSNPNLYWYRQAAGRGLQLLFYSVGIGQISSEVPQNLSASRPQDRQFILSSKKLLLSDSGFYLCAWIKARGNEQFFGPGTRLTVL.

This rearrangement joins TRBV7-7 to TRBJ2-2, with TRBD1 matching 7 bases. The CDR3 consists of 16 residues. In germline, CDR1 is SSHAT, CDR2 FNYEAQ (reference sequence). V shed 4 bases, J shed 3 bases, and the junction held 8 bases outside the gene matches. Written as DNA, the CDR3 is TGTGCCAGCAGCTCAAAAACAGGGGTTGACACCGGGGAGCTGTTTTTT. Its translation is CASSSKTGVDTGELFF.

This chain joins TRBV9 and TRBJ2-7, with 11 bases identical to TRBD2. CDR3 size: 15 residues. Germline V gene data show CDR1 as SGDLS and CDR2 as YYNGEE. V shed 2 bases, J shed 4 bases, and the junction held 5 bases outside the gene matches. For the CDR3, the DNA is TGTGCCAGCAGCGTTAATAGCGGGGGGGTATACGAGCAGTACTTC. Its protein is CASSVNSGGVYEQYF.

There are a few counts of this clone. The chain couples TRBV2 to TRBJ1-2; 8 bases fit TRBD1. Trimming at V came to 10 bases and at J to 8 bases, leaving 9 bases not matched to a gene. The length of the CDR3 is 12 residues. Germline V gene data show CDR1 as SNHLY and CDR2 as FYNNEI. CDR3 nucleotide sequence: TGTGCCACGACACAGGGGGTAGGAGGCTACACCTTC. Protein: CATTQGVGGYTF.

The chain recombines TRBV5-1 with TRBJ2-3; 9 positions match TRBD1. CDR3 size: 15 residues. V lost 2 bases and J lost 5; bases outside the gene matches: 6. In germline, CDR1 is SGHRS, CDR2 YFSETQ. The CDR3 DNA reads as TGCGCCAGCAGCTTCCGGGACAGGGTAGGAGATACGCAGTATTTT. This encodes CASSFRDRVGDTQYF.

The chain is built from TRBV15 and TRBJ2-5; 9 nucleotides match TRBD1. CDR1 and CDR2 (germline): LNHNV, YYDKDF (reference sequence). V was clipped by 4 bases and J by 2 bases; unmatched bases: 8. This CDR3 contains 16 residues. As DNA, the CDR3 is TGTGCCACCAGCAAACTTGGACAGGGGCAACAAGAGACCCAGTACTTC. This codes for CATSKLGQGQQETQYF.

The CDR3 coding sequence is TGTGCCAGCAGCCCCCGGACTAGCGGGCTAGATACGCAGTATTTT. Amino acid sequence: CASSPRTSGLDTQYF. The rearrangement uses TRBV7-2 and TRBJ2-3; TRBD2 matches at 11 bases. CDR3 length equals 15 residues. The germline CDR1 and CDR2 sequences are SGHTA and FQGNSA. The V segment lost 5 bases and the J segment 5 bases; nucleotides outside the gene matches: 6.

V is TRBV6-6 and J is TRBJ1-2; a possible D gene is TRBD1 (6 bases). The CDR3 has 13 residues. The germline V and J ends were trimmed by 5 bases and 5 bases, with 12 bases remaining between them. Germline lookup yields CDR1 MNHNY and CDR2 SVGAGI (reference sequence). CDR3 sequence (DNA): TGTGCCAGCAGTCCCGGGACACGGTATGGCTACACCTTC. Translated, it gives CASSPGTRYGYTF.

This clone has more than one count but fewer than ten. V usage is TRBV27 and J usage is TRBJ1-4; 8 nucleotides agree with TRBD1. V was clipped by 8 bases and J by 8 bases; unmatched bases: 10. Germline values: CDR1 MNHEY, CDR2 SMNVEV (reference sequence). There are 14 residues in the CDR3. The CDR3 is CASRGTGSREKLFF. The CDR3 region has the DNA TGTGCCAGCCGGGGGACAGGTAGTCGAGAAAAACTGTTTTTT.

This clone was seen once. The chain carries TRBV5-1 and TRBJ2-2, with 9 bases aligning to TRBD1. Germline lookup yields CDR1 SGHRS and CDR2 YFSETQ. The CDR3 has 15 residues. J lost 4 bases, V lost 1 base, and 2 bases had no gene match. The CDR3 sequence: CASSLMGQGTGELFF. The CDR3 bases are TGCGCCAGCAGCTTGATGGGACAGGGCACCGGGGAGCTGTTTTTT.

This clone was seen just once. The rearrangement links TRBV4-1 to TRBJ2-1; 12 nucleotides line up with TRBD2. Per germline, CDR1 MGHRA and CDR2 YSYEKL. The CDR3 is 19 amino acids. Trimming cost V 0 bases and J 7 bases; bases outside gene matches: 13. CDR3 in amino acids: CASSQEALTSGRPGNEQFF. CDR3 in DNA: TGCGCCAGCAGCCAAGAGGCCCTCACTAGCGGGAGGCCAGGGAATGAGCAGTTCTTC.

The V gene is TRBV28, the J gene TRBJ2-7; TRBD2 is a possible D gene (6 bases). The CDR3 length is 13 residues. V was clipped by 5 bases and J by 5 bases, with 13 bases between them. Germline V CDR1 and CDR2: MDHEN, SYDVKM. The CDR3 reads CASSQRLVNEQYF. The CDR3 nucleotides read TGTGCCAGCAGTCAAAGACTAGTCAACGAGCAGTACTTC.

This chain uses TRBV18 with TRBJ1-1; TRBD1 matches at 8 bases. Trimming removed 6 bases from V and 6 bases from J; junction bases left unmatched: 6. Germline CDR1 and CDR2: KGHSH and LQKENI. The CDR3 sequence is 13 residues long. The DNA for the CDR3 is TGTGCCAGCTCCTTGACAGGGGTCCCTGAAGCTTTCTTT. It is translated as CASSLTGVPEAFF.

This clone was observed a single time. The V gene is TRBV30, the J gene TRBJ2-3, with TRBD2 matching 7 bases. This CDR3 contains 14 residues. The germline gives CDR1 GTSNPN, CDR2 SVGIG (reference sequence). The V gene end was trimmed by 2 bases and the J gene end by 5 bases; junction bases not matched to a gene: 7. CDR3 coding DNA: TGTGCCTGGAGTCTCTCGACGGGGGGAGATACGCAGTATTTT. Translated, it gives CAWSLSTGGDTQYF.

The V and J genes are TRBV2 and TRBJ2-1; 13 nucleotides agree with TRBD2. Germline assignment: CDR1 SNHLY and CDR2 FYNNEI. The CDR3 is made up of 18 amino acids. V lost 6 bases and J lost 4; bases outside the gene matches: 12. CDR3 DNA: TGTGCCAGCAGCGGTAGCTTGGGACTAGCGGGACGTTACAATGAGCAGTTCTTC. It yields the protein CASSGSLGLAGRYNEQFF.

This clone occurred a few times. The V call is TRBV3-1 (or the pseudogene TRBV3-2), the J call TRBJ1-5; possibly TRBD1 for D (5 bases). Looked up from germline, CDR1 is LGHDT and CDR2 is YNNKEL (reference sequence). The CDR3 extends over 12 amino acids. Trimming left V 2 bases short and J 6 bases short, with 5 bases between. Here the CDR3 DNA reads TGTGCCAGCAGCCAAAGGGGTCAGCCCCAGCATTTT. It is translated as CASSQRGQPQHF.

CDR3 protein: CASSLRGDRWDEQFF. In DNA form, the CDR3 reads TGTGCCAGCAGCTTAAGGGGGGACCGCTGGGATGAGCAGTTCTTC. The chain couples TRBV7-3 to TRBJ2-1; D possibly corresponds to TRBD2 (6 bases). CDR1 and CDR2 (germline): SGHTA, FQGTGA. Trimming removed 1 base at V and 8 bases at J, with 15 bases between. CDR3 size: 15 residues. The variable domain in full, with the rest retrieved from reference TRBV7-3 and TRBJ2-1, is GAGVSQTPSNKVTEKGKYVELRCDPISGHTALYWYRQSLGQGPEFLIYFQGTGAADDSGLPNDRFFAVRPEGSVSTLKIQRTERGDSAVYLCASSLRGDRWDEQFFGPGTRLTVL.

The CDR3 protein is CASSPNVPGQGSPLHF. The CDR3 DNA follows: TGTGCCAGCAGCCCGAATGTCCCGGGACAGGGATCACCCCTCCACTTT. The chain has TRBV11-2 and TRBJ1-6; the match to TRBD1 covers 9 bases. With V trimmed by 5 bases and J by 10 bases, 12 bases remained unmatched. Germline V lookup: CDR1 SGHAT, CDR2 FQNNGV. The CDR3 has 16 residues.

The chain links TRBV7-3 to TRBJ2-2, with 12 bases fitting TRBD2. J gave up 0 bases and V 5 bases, and 4 bases lay outside the gene matches. The CDR3 contains 17 residues. Germline V gene sequence: CDR1 SGHTA, CDR2 FQGTGA. CDR3 bases: TGTGCCAGCAGCCTCTCTAGCGGGGGGGCGAACACCGGGGAGCTGTTTTTT. It encodes CASSLSSGGANTGELFF.

The chain has TRBV6-5 and TRBJ2-7, with a weak D call TRBD2 (6 bases). V dropped 0 bases and J dropped 4 bases, with 10 bases sitting between them. The CDR3 totals 14 residues. Germline V CDR1 and CDR2: MNHEY, SVGAGI. The CDR3 DNA follows: TGTGCCAGCAGTTACTCGCCTCGGGGGTACGAGCAGTACTTC. Translated, it gives CASSYSPRGYEQYF.